The T cell receptor (beta chain) described here comes from a study of Ad26.COV2.S vaccination and SARS-CoV-2 variants. Study details: Of the COV1001 trial arms, the Ad26.COV2.S arm included the donor.

The repertoire was sequenced with immunoSEQ multiplex PCR; TCRdb's copy has only in-frame clones and lacks some. The sample lists 350,000 to 550,000 clones, roughly nine tenths seen once, with around 2.5% in the top ten. This clone has only one observation. Treatment indicated: around 19 received Ad26.COV2.S at low or high dose, single or two shots; roughly five received placebo; per-sample allocation not given. Sampling happened 63 days after the first vaccine or placebo injection. Trimming took 2 bases from V and 5 from J; bases not matched to a gene: 10. CDR1 is LGHNA and CDR2 is YNFKEQ in the germline V gene. The CDR3 is 16 residues long.

The source is a person aged 18 to 59 who received the Ad26.COV2.S COVID-19 vaccine or a placebo. Sample: peripheral blood, taken in a trial of Ad26.COV2.S vaccine versus placebo. The chain has TRBV4-2 and TRBJ2-3; 7 nucleotides match TRBD2. The CDR3 region is CASSQLRSSGEDTQYF. CDR3 sequence (DNA): TGTGCCAGCAGCCAATTACGGTCGAGCGGGGAAGATACGCAGTATTTT.